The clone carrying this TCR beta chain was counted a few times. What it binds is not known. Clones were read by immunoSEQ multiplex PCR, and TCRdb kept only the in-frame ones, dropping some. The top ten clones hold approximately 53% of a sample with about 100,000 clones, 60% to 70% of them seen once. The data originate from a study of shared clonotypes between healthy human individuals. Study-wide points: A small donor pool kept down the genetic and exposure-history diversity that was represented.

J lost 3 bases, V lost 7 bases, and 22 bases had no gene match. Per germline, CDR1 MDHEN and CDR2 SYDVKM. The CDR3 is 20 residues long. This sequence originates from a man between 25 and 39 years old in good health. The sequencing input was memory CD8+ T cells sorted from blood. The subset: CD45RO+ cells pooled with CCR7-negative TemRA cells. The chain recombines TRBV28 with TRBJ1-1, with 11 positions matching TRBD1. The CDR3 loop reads CASTNFWNPGQGEVHTEAFF. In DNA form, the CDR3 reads TGTGCCAGCACCAATTTTTGGAATCCGGGACAGGGGGAAGTGCACACTGAAGCTTTCTTT.